The 19 T cell receptor beta chains below all came from one sample that was sequenced in a study of T cell responses to AZD1222 COVID-19 vaccine. Method: immunoSEQ multiplex PCR; TCRdb's copy keeps in-frame clones and lacks some. The sample contains 120,000 to 150,000 clones, more than 70% of which appear only once. Material: peripheral blood, obtained on day 0 of MenACWY control vaccination. These receptors were collected from an adult in good health.

V is TRBV27 and J is TRBJ2-5, with 10 bases aligning to TRBD2. V lost 5 bases and J lost 4; bases outside the gene matches: 4. Germline CDR1 MNHEY, CDR2 SMNVEV (reference sequence). The CDR3 has 14 residues. The CDR3 DNA is TGTGCCAGCAGTCCCAGCGGGGGGGTAGAGACCCAGTACTTC. Translating gives CASSPSGGVETQYF.

The J gene is TRBJ1-2, the V gene TRBV7-8; D might be TRBD1 (6 bases). This CDR3 region has 14 residues. Germline V lookup: CDR1 SGHVS, CDR2 FQNEAQ. V dropped 5 bases and J dropped 5 bases, with 15 bases sitting between them. The chain's CDR3 is CASSLTGTFYGYTF. As DNA, the CDR3 is TGTGCCAGCAGCCTAACAGGGACTTTTTATGGCTACACCTTC.

Worth noting for this clone: Other DNA sequences within the sample encode an identical CDR3. The rearrangement links TRBV7-9 to TRBJ1-2; maybe TRBD1 (5 bases). CDR1 is SEHNR and CDR2 is FQNEAQ in the germline V gene (reference sequence). This CDR3 is built from 13 residues. The V and J ends lost 2 bases and 5 bases respectively, with 9 bases between them. CDR3: CASSLKQGYGYTF. DNA of the CDR3: TGTGCCAGCAGCTTAAAGCAGGGATATGGCTACACCTTC.

The rearrangement links TRBV28 to TRBJ2-2; TRBD1 is a possible D gene (5 bases). The germline V gene encodes CDR1 MDHEN and CDR2 SYDVKM. CDR3 length: 16 amino acids. V lost 3 bases and J lost 1, with 12 bases in between. The CDR3 is CASSFYRSLNTGELFF. The CDR3 nucleotides are TGTGCCAGCAGTTTTTACAGGTCATTGAACACCGGGGAGCTGTTTTTT.

The CDR3 nucleotides are TGTGCCAGCAGCCCGGTCGGGAGGAGGAATTCACCCCTCCACTTT. This gives the protein CASSPVGRRNSPLHF. The J gene is TRBJ1-6, the V gene TRBV7-2; D unresolved. The CDR3 has 15 residues. The V gene lost 5 bases and the J gene lost 7 bases, with 15 bases spanning the gap. Per the germline V gene, CDR1 is SGHTA and CDR2 is FQGNSA.

The CDR3 DNA reads TGTGCCAGCAGCTTAGGCACATCGGGTTACGAGCAGTACTTC. This codes for CASSLGTSGYEQYF. J is TRBJ2-7 and V is TRBV11-1; D unresolved. Between the trimmed V and J ends, which lost 1 base and 4 bases, there was a span of 11 bases. Germline lookup yields CDR1 SGHAT and CDR2 FQDESV (reference sequence). CDR3 length equals 14 residues. Using reference TRBV11-1 and TRBJ2-7 for the parts outside the CDR3, the full variable domain is EAEVAQSPRYKITEKSQAVAFWCDPISGHATLYWYRQILGQGPELLVQFQDESVVDDSQLPKDRFSAERLKGVDSTLKIQPAELGDSAMYLCASSLGTSGYEQYFGPGTRLTVT.

The CDR3 reads CASSPSLSQPYEQYF. CDR3 bases: TGCGCCAGCAGCCCCTCCTTAAGCCAACCGTACGAGCAGTACTTC. This chain links TRBV5-1 with TRBJ2-7; D remains unclear. Looked up from germline, CDR1 is SGHRS and CDR2 is YFSETQ. This CDR3 comprises 15 residues. V shed 4 bases and J shed 4 bases, with 18 bases lying between them.

The chain employs TRBV9 and TRBJ1-5; D is uncertain. The V and J ends lost 4 bases and 0 bases respectively, with 17 bases between them. This CDR3 is built from 17 residues. Germline-derived CDR1 and CDR2 are SGDLS and YYNGEE. This CDR3 is CASSPGISGYSNQPQHF. The CDR3 bases are TGTGCCAGCAGCCCTGGGATCAGTGGTTATAGCAATCAGCCCCAGCATTTT.

The rearrangement links TRBV18 to TRBJ1-5, with 10 bases identical to TRBD1. V was pared by 5 bases and J by 4 bases, with 8 bases of the junction left unmatched. The CDR3 is made up of 16 amino acids. Germline loops: CDR1 KGHSH, CDR2 LQKENI. CDR3 sequence: CASSSGTGVENQPQHF. In DNA form, the CDR3 reads TGTGCCAGCTCATCAGGGACAGGGGTAGAAAATCAGCCCCAGCATTTT. Full variable domain (outside the CDR3, taken from reference TRBV18 and TRBJ1-5): NAGVMQNPRHLVRRRGQEARLRCSPMKGHSHVYWYRQLPEEGLKFMVYLQKENIIDESGMPKERFSAEFPKEGPSILRIQQVVRGDSAAYFCASSSGTGVENQPQHFGDGTRLSIL.

This chain links TRBV19 with TRBJ2-3, with D perhaps TRBD1 (8 bases). Between the trimmed V and J ends, which lost 5 bases and 4 bases, there was a span of 19 bases. Germline V gene lookup returns CDR1 LNHDA and CDR2 SQIVND (reference sequence). The CDR3 runs 16 residues. Written as DNA, the CDR3 is TGTGCCAGTAGTCCCGGGGGGCAGGGGGCATCAGATACGCAGTATTTT. Translated: CASSPGGQGASDTQYF. Using reference TRBV19 and TRBJ2-3 for the parts outside the CDR3, the full variable domain is DGGITQSPKYLFRKEGQNVTLSCEQNLNHDAMYWYRQDPGQGLRLIYYSQIVNDFQKGDIAEGYSVSREKKESFPLTVTSAQKNPTAFYLCASSPGGQGASDTQYFGPGTRLTVL.

V and J are TRBV5-4 and TRBJ1-3; 8 bases are a match to TRBD1. Germline V lookup: CDR1 SGHNT, CDR2 YYREEE (reference sequence). The CDR3 length is 14 residues. With 4 bases clipped from V and 2 bases from J, the junction kept 2 bases outside the gene matches. The CDR3 DNA sequence: TGTGCCAGCAGCGTGGACAGGGCTGGAAACACCATATATTTT. Translation gives CASSVDRAGNTIYF. The full variable domain, with the rest looked up from reference TRBV5-4 and TRBJ1-3, is ETGVTQSPTHLIKTRGQQVTLRCSSQSGHNTVSWYQQALGQGPQFIFQYYREEENGRGNFPPRFSGLQFPNYSSELNVNALELDDSALYLCASSVDRAGNTIYFGEGSWLTVV.

This chain connects TRBV20-1 to TRBJ1-2; no clear D. There are 14 residues in the CDR3. The germline gives CDR1 DFQATT, CDR2 SNEGSKA (reference sequence). V shed 3 bases and J shed 0 bases, with 11 bases lying between them. CDR3 amino acids: CSASRALSNYGYTF. CDR3 sequence (DNA): TGCAGTGCTAGTAGGGCATTATCTAACTATGGCTACACCTTC.

This rearrangement joins TRBV11-3 to TRBJ2-1; 8 bases match TRBD2. V shed 3 bases, J shed 4 bases, and the junction held 2 bases outside the gene matches. The CDR3 is 14 amino acids. CDR1 SGHNT and CDR2 YENEEA come from the germline V gene. In DNA, the CDR3 is TGTGCCAGCAGCTTTAGCGGGGCATACAATGAGCAGTTCTTC. Its protein product is CASSFSGAYNEQFF.

The CDR3 nucleotides read TGTGCCAGCAGTTACTCCGTGACAGTCGATTCACCCCTCCACTTT. It is translated as CASSYSVTVDSPLHF. The chain recombines TRBV6-5 with TRBJ1-6, with D possibly TRBD1 on 5 matching bases. CDR3 length: 15 residues. Trimming removed 0 bases at V and 8 bases at J, with 11 bases between. Germline V gives CDR1 MNHEY, CDR2 SVGAGI.

The V call is TRBV9, the J call TRBJ2-1, with TRBD2 identical over 16 bases. Germline V CDR1 and CDR2: SGDLS, YYNGEE. V lost 0 bases and J lost 5; bases outside the gene matches: 14. The length of the CDR3 is 21 residues. In DNA, the CDR3 is TGTGCCAGCAGCGTAGCGGGAGTGGGACTAGCGGGAGGGAGTCATCACAATGAGCAGTTCTTC. Encoded protein: CASSVAGVGLAGGSHHNEQFF.

The chain employs TRBV4-3 and TRBJ2-1; no reliable D call. The V end was cut by 4 bases, the J end by 10 bases, with 20 bases between. The CDR3 covers 15 residues. Germline CDR1 and CDR2: LGHNA and YSLEER. The CDR3 sequence is CASSPDPVSDDEQFF. CDR3 bases: TGCGCCAGCAGCCCGGATCCGGTAAGTGACGACGAGCAGTTCTTC.

Only one count was recorded for this clone. This chain joins TRBV6-4 and TRBJ2-1, with 12 bases that match TRBD2. This CDR3 has 16 amino acids. V shed 2 bases and J 7 bases; nucleotides not matched to a gene: 6. CDR1 is MRHNA, CDR2 SNTAGT, per germline. CDR3 protein: CASSDSTSGGSNEQFF. The DNA of the CDR3 is TGTGCCAGCAGTGACAGCACTAGCGGGGGGTCGAATGAGCAGTTCTTC.

The J gene is TRBJ2-1, the V gene TRBV5-1; perhaps TRBD2 as D (6 bases). Trimming pared 4 bases from V and 1 base from J, leaving 9 bases between. The length of the CDR3 is 14 residues. Germline V gene lookup returns CDR1 SGHRS and CDR2 YFSETQ. The CDR3 reads CASSQGLSYNEQFF. Here the CDR3 DNA reads TGCGCCAGCAGCCAGGGACTTTCCTACAATGAGCAGTTCTTC.

The gene calls are TRBV10-2 and TRBJ1-3; 8 bases match TRBD1. The CDR3 is 14 residues long. Germline assignment: CDR1 WSHSY and CDR2 SAAADI. With V trimmed by 8 bases and J by 0 bases, 3 bases remained unmatched. CDR3 in amino acids: CASGTGFSGNTIYF. In nucleotides, the CDR3 is TGCGCCAGCGGGACAGGCTTCTCTGGAAACACCATATATTTT.